This TCR beta chain comes out of a study of CD8 T cells in Susac syndrome. Random-hexamer reverse transcription was applied to roughly 0.5 to 1 ug RNA. Via MiXCR, TCRdb re-called the immunoSEQ multiplex PCR reads, giving one row per CDR3 protein. This table has 210,000 or so distinct CDR3 sequences, 80% to 95% appearing once. The TCR was taken from a human donor with multiple sclerosis. Sequencing was done on a sample of CD8+ T cells from PBMCs.

This CDR3 reads CASSPEAGSSYEQYF. CDR3 nucleotides: TGTGCCAGCAGCCCCGAAGCGGGTAGCTCCTACGAGCAGTACTTC. V gene TRBV7-6 combines with J gene TRBJ2-7; possible D gene TRBD2, 6 bases. The CDR3 totals 15 residues. Per the germline V gene, CDR1 is SGHVS and CDR2 is FNYEAQ. The V and J ends lost 5 bases and 0 bases respectively, with 14 bases between them.